Following are 23 T cell receptor beta chains from one sample sequenced in a study of control samples from healthy donors and cancer patients. Here immunoSEQ multiplex PCR was the method, and the copy in TCRdb shows in-frame clones only, minus some. The sample lists some 120,000 clones; more than 75% were seen once. The source material was blood. The receptor source for this set is a man aged 35-49 years in good health.

The chain uses TRBV7-8 and TRBJ2-1, with 8 bases identical to TRBD1. Germline V gene sequence: CDR1 SGHVS, CDR2 FQNEAQ. The CDR3 spans 15 residues. J lost 4 bases, V lost 0 bases, and 2 bases had no gene match. CDR3 residues: CASSLAQGAYNEQFF. In DNA form, the CDR3 reads TGTGCCAGCAGCTTAGCGCAGGGGGCTTACAATGAGCAGTTCTTC.

The chain couples TRBV25-1 to TRBJ2-5; 8 bases agree with TRBD2. The CDR3 covers 15 residues. Trimming took 5 bases from V and 1 from J; bases not matched to a gene: 6. Germline V lookup: CDR1 MGHDK, CDR2 SYGVNS. The CDR3 DNA follows: TGTGCCAGCAGTTCGGGGGGGGCACCCCAAGAGACCCAGTACTTC. Translation: CASSSGGAPQETQYF.

The chain couples TRBV7-2 to TRBJ1-4; possible D gene TRBD1, 6 bases. CDR1 SGHTA and CDR2 FQGNSA come from the germline V gene. The CDR3 spans 15 residues. The ends were cut back, 5 bases at V and 8 bases at J, with 18 bases in the middle. CDR3 region: CASSTDGGRGEKLFF. CDR3 sequence (DNA): TGTGCCAGCAGCACTGACGGGGGGCGGGGAGAAAAACTGTTTTTT.

The chain is built from TRBV7-2 and TRBJ2-3, with 9 bases that match TRBD1. Germline CDR1 and CDR2: SGHTA and FQGNSA. There are 15 residues in the CDR3. Trimming took 5 bases from V and 6 from J; bases not matched to a gene: 9. The DNA for the CDR3 is TGTGCCAGCAGCCCTCAAGGGACAGGGAGGGATACGCAGTATTTT. Translated: CASSPQGTGRDTQYF.

The chain employs TRBV7-8 and TRBJ2-4; the D gene is possibly TRBD1 (6 bases). V gave up 5 bases and J gave up 5 bases, with 13 bases separating them. The germline CDR1 and CDR2 sequences are SGHVS and FQNEAQ. The CDR3 has 14 amino acids. In nucleotides, the CDR3 is TGTGCCAGCAGCCGCGACAGGCGCGAAAACATTCAGTACTTC. Its protein product is CASSRDRRENIQYF.

This chain joins TRBV7-2 and TRBJ2-7; 8 positions match TRBD1. CDR3 length: 14 amino acids. The V and J ends lost 3 bases and 4 bases, in that order; junction bases with no gene match: 5. Germline CDR1 and CDR2: SGHTA and FQGNSA. The CDR3 sequence is CASSFDRGVYEQYF. CDR3 nucleotides: TGTGCCAGCAGCTTCGACAGGGGAGTGTACGAGCAGTACTTC.

The chain combines TRBV6-5 with TRBJ1-5; D call uncertain. The V gene's germline CDR1 is MNHEY and CDR2 SVGAGI. Trimming pared 8 bases from V and 3 bases from J, leaving 14 bases between. CDR3 length equals 14 residues. CDR3 in DNA: TGTGCCAGCGTAATAAAGGGAAACAATCAGCCCCAGCATTTT. This sequence encodes CASVIKGNNQPQHF.

As DNA, the CDR3 is TGTGCCAGCAGCTTTGGACAGGCCACTGAAGCTTTCTTT. As protein: CASSFGQATEAFF. The gene calls are TRBV11-1 and TRBJ1-1; 7 positions match TRBD1. Looked up from germline, CDR1 is SGHAT and CDR2 is FQDESV (reference sequence). The ends lost 3 bases at V and 4 bases at J; junction bases unmatched: 2. The CDR3 is 13 amino acids. Using reference TRBV11-1 and TRBJ1-1 for the parts outside the CDR3, the full variable domain is EAEVAQSPRYKITEKSQAVAFWCDPISGHATLYWYRQILGQGPELLVQFQDESVVDDSQLPKDRFSAERLKGVDSTLKIQPAELGDSAMYLCASSFGQATEAFFGQGTRLTVV.

The genes are TRBV19 and TRBJ1-5; no clear D gene. There are 15 residues in the CDR3. CDR1 and CDR2 from the germline V gene are LNHDA and SQIVND (reference sequence). Trimming took off 4 bases at V and 1 base at J, with 11 bases between the two ends. The DNA for the CDR3 is TGTGCCAGTAGTACCGGGCAGAGAAGCAATCAGCCCCAGCATTTT. This sequence encodes CASSTGQRSNQPQHF. Looking up the rest from reference TRBV19 and TRBJ1-5 gives the full variable domain: DGGITQSPKYLFRKEGQNVTLSCEQNLNHDAMYWYRQDPGQGLRLIYYSQIVNDFQKGDIAEGYSVSREKKESFPLTVTSAQKNPTAFYLCASSTGQRSNQPQHFGDGTRLSIL.

This chain links TRBV7-8 with TRBJ2-7; possibly TRBD1 for D (6 bases). The germline gives CDR1 SGHVS, CDR2 FQNEAQ. The CDR3 spans 17 residues. V lost 2 bases and J 0 bases, leaving 17 bases between the germline ends. The CDR3 loop is CASSLPSTGRSSYEQYF. The CDR3 DNA follows: TGTGCCAGCAGCTTACCCTCGACAGGCCGTAGCTCCTACGAGCAGTACTTC.

This sequence joins TRBV7-2 and TRBJ2-7; 8 bases agree with TRBD2. The V and J ends lost 1 base and 2 bases, in that order; junction bases with no gene match: 7. Germline lookup yields CDR1 SGHTA and CDR2 FQGNSA. The CDR3 loop spans 16 amino acids. The CDR3 bases are TGTGCCAGCAGCTTAGTCGGGTCGGGGGGGACCTACGAGCAGTACTTC. Translation: CASSLVGSGGTYEQYF.

This chain joins TRBV18 and TRBJ2-2; D unclear. Per the germline V gene, CDR1 is KGHSH and CDR2 is LQKENI. The CDR3 extends over 15 amino acids. Trimming removed 2 bases from V and 2 bases from J, with 9 bases in between. The DNA of the CDR3 is TGTGCCAGCTCACCAGGATTACCTAACACCGGGGAGCTGTTTTTT. Residues: CASSPGLPNTGELFF. The variable domain in full, with the rest retrieved from reference TRBV18 and TRBJ2-2, is NAGVMQNPRHLVRRRGQEARLRCSPMKGHSHVYWYRQLPEEGLKFMVYLQKENIIDESGMPKERFSAEFPKEGPSILRIQQVVRGDSAAYFCASSPGLPNTGELFFGEGSRLTVL.

This clone was seen once. The rearrangement uses TRBV7-9 and TRBJ1-1; TRBD1 might be the D (6 bases). The CDR3 extends over 15 amino acids. Trimming removed 5 bases at V and 2 bases at J, with 15 bases between. Per the germline V gene, CDR1 is SEHNR and CDR2 is FQNEAQ (reference sequence). CDR3 bases: TGTGCCAGCAGCCCCCGTAGGGGGGAAAACACTGAAGCTTTCTTT. This codes for CASSPRRGENTEAFF.

This rearrangement joins TRBV25-1 to TRBJ1-3, with 8 bases aligning to TRBD1. The CDR3 extends over 16 amino acids. The V gene end was trimmed by 4 bases and the J gene end by 4 bases; junction bases not matched to a gene: 9. CDR1 is MGHDK, CDR2 SYGVNS, per germline. CDR3 sequence: CASSGAGQGRGNTIYF. DNA of the CDR3: TGTGCCAGCAGTGGCGCCGGACAGGGCCGGGGAAACACCATATATTTT.

This chain joins TRBV19 and TRBJ2-4, with TRBD1 matching over 7 bases. Germline V gene sequence: CDR1 LNHDA, CDR2 SQIVND (reference sequence). The CDR3 contains 14 residues. The trim removed 6 bases at V and 1 base at J, leaving 3 bases unmatched. In nucleotides, the CDR3 is TGTGCCAGTAGACTGACAGGGGCCAAAAACATTCAGTACTTC. Its translation: CASRLTGAKNIQYF.

This rearrangement joins TRBV7-8 to TRBJ1-6, with 7 bases matching TRBD1. V gave up 1 base and J gave up 7 bases; unmatched junction bases: 4. The CDR3 has 15 residues. Per germline, CDR1 SGHVS and CDR2 FQNEAQ. Here the CDR3 reads CASSLVGTANSPLHF. CDR3 nucleotide sequence: TGTGCCAGCAGCTTAGTAGGGACAGCCAATTCACCCCTCCACTTT.

The chain recombines TRBV7-9 with TRBJ2-2; D gene unclear. Germline-derived CDR1 and CDR2 are SEHNR and FQNEAQ (reference sequence). The CDR3 is made up of 15 amino acids. Deletions cut 2 bases from V and 1 base from J, with 8 bases between. CDR3 DNA sequence: TGTGCCAGCAGCTTACTTCAGGTGAACACCGGGGAGCTGTTTTTT. Translating it yields CASSLLQVNTGELFF.

V is TRBV5-4 and J is TRBJ1-3; D remains unclear. V lost 0 bases to trimming and J lost 0 bases, with 4 bases between them. The germline V gene encodes CDR1 SGHNT and CDR2 YYREEE (reference sequence). The CDR3 has 14 amino acids. The CDR3 bases are TGTGCCAGCAGCTTGGGGTCCTCTGGAAACACCATATATTTT. Amino acid sequence: CASSLGSSGNTIYF.

The V gene is TRBV7-2, the J gene TRBJ2-5; 15 positions match TRBD2. J was trimmed by 5 bases and V by 1 base; bases with no gene match: 11. CDR3 length equals 19 residues. Germline CDR1 is SGHTA and CDR2 is FQGNSA. The CDR3 protein is CASSLVGTSGGYPGETQYF. The CDR3 DNA reads as TGTGCCAGCAGCTTAGTCGGGACTAGCGGGGGGTACCCCGGGGAGACCCAGTACTTC. The full variable domain, with the rest looked up from reference TRBV7-2 and TRBJ2-5, is GAGVSQSPSNKVTEKGKDVELRCDPISGHTALYWYRQSLGQGLEFLIYFQGNSAPDKSGLPSDRFSAERTGGSVSTLTIQRTQQEDSAVYLCASSLVGTSGGYPGETQYFGPGTRLLVL.

This clone was counted once. The chain uses TRBV4-1 and TRBJ1-3, with D perhaps TRBD1 (5 bases). From germline, CDR1 is MGHRA and CDR2 YSYEKL. This CDR3 spans 17 amino acids. Trimming stripped 1 base from V and 4 bases from J, with 17 bases between. The CDR3 protein is CASSQGGVRGSGNTIYF. In nucleotides, the CDR3 is TGCGCCAGCAGCCAAGGGGGTGTTAGGGGTTCAGGAAACACCATATATTTT.

The CDR3 protein is CASSPRDRDTGELFF. The DNA of the CDR3 is TGTGCCAGCAGCCCCCGGGACAGGGACACCGGGGAGCTGTTTTTT. The V call is TRBV11-2, the J call TRBJ2-2; TRBD1 aligns across 9 bases. Germline V lookup: CDR1 SGHAT, CDR2 FQNNGV. V dropped 5 bases and J dropped 3; count of bases not matched to a gene: 4. There are 15 residues in the CDR3.

The rearrangement uses TRBV9 and TRBJ2-3, with unresolved D. This CDR3 has 14 amino acids. Germline V gives CDR1 SGDLS, CDR2 YYNGEE. Trimming took off 0 bases at V and 0 bases at J, with 5 bases between the two ends. CDR3: CASSVVSSTDTQYF. The CDR3 nucleotides read TGTGCCAGCAGCGTAGTTTCTAGCACAGATACGCAGTATTTT.

The rearrangement joins TRBV19 to TRBJ2-7, with D perhaps being TRBD1 or TRBD2 (5 bases each). The CDR3 is 14 residues long. V was trimmed by 5 bases and J by 7 bases, leaving 18 bases between them. Per germline, CDR1 LNHDA and CDR2 SQIVND (reference sequence). The CDR3 loop reads CASSSGTRSGEQYF. CDR3 in DNA: TGTGCCAGTAGTTCCGGGACCCGATCTGGGGAGCAGTACTTC.